The 21 T cell receptor beta chains reported below all come from one sample, sequenced in a study of human T cells and chemical hapten exposure. Sample time point: pre-sensitization, week 0. Treatment of the sample: therapeutic diphenylcyclopropenone sensitization with weekly scalp DPC. TCRdb reanalysed the RACE reads using MiXCR and keeps one entry per CDR3 protein. Here the sample spans 350,000 to 450,000 distinct CDR3 sequences, roughly 5.3% being singletons. Here the sequenced sample was whole blood, taken in connection with sensitization to the hapten diphenylcyclopropenone (DPC). These receptors came from a woman between 45 and 60 years old with alopecia areata. Some clones in this sample may be carry-over from other donors' samples.

The chain employs TRBV28 and TRBJ2-7, with D perhaps TRBD1 or TRBD2 (5 bases each). The CDR3 contains 16 residues. CDR1 is MDHEN and CDR2 is SYDVKM in the germline V gene. V gave up 1 base and J gave up 2 bases, with 15 bases separating them. CDR3 region: CASSLFVGATTYEQYF. The CDR3 nucleotides are TGTGCCAGCAGTTTATTTGTCGGGGCAACAACCTACGAGCAGTACTTC.

The V and J genes are TRBV5-1 and TRBJ2-3; TRBD2 matches 14 bases. CDR3 size: 16 residues. The V and J ends lost 4 bases and 4 bases, in that order; junction bases with no gene match: 5. The germline V gene has CDR1 SGHRS and CDR2 YFSETQ. The CDR3 DNA is TGCGCCAGCAGCGGGGGGACTAGCGGGAGATCAGATACGCAGTATTTT. Its translation: CASSGGTSGRSDTQYF. The variable domain in full, completed from reference TRBV5-1 and TRBJ2-3, reads KAGVTQTPRYLIKTRGQQVTLSCSPISGHRSVSWYQQTPGQGLQFLFEYFSETQRNKGNFPGRFSGRQFSNSRSEMNVSTLELGDSALYLCASSGGTSGRSDTQYFGPGTRLTVL.

This clonotype was observed a few times. The V gene is TRBV4-3, the J gene TRBJ2-5; 8 bases are a match to TRBD2. The length of the CDR3 is 14 residues. V lost 0 bases to trimming and J lost 4 bases; unmatched junction nucleotides: 1. Germline CDR1 LGHNA, CDR2 YSLEER. The CDR3 protein is CASSQDREGETQYF. In DNA form, the CDR3 reads TGCGCCAGCAGCCAAGATCGGGAGGGAGAGACCCAGTACTTC.

This sequence joins TRBV5-1 and TRBJ2-1, with 10 bases identical to TRBD1. Losses at the gene ends were 1 base for V and 0 bases for J; bases not matched to a gene: 10. The CDR3 has 19 residues. Germline loops: CDR1 SGHRS, CDR2 YFSETQ. CDR3 DNA sequence: TGCGCCAGCAGCTTGCGGGGGACAGGGGCAGCGATCTCCTACAATGAGCAGTTCTTC. Translated: CASSLRGTGAAISYNEQFF.

This clonotype turned up a few times. The rearrangement joins TRBV5-1 to TRBJ1-4; D gene unclear. The V and J ends lost 4 bases and 3 bases respectively, with 7 bases between them. The CDR3 is made up of 13 amino acids. The V gene's germline CDR1 is SGHRS and CDR2 YFSETQ. The CDR3 region is CASSATPNEKLFF. CDR3 bases: TGCGCCAGCAGCGCAACTCCTAATGAAAAACTGTTTTTT.

V and J are TRBV28 and TRBJ1-1; TRBD1 agrees at 7 bases. V shed 7 bases and J 7 bases; nucleotides not matched to a gene: 15. Germline V gene data show CDR1 as MDHEN and CDR2 as SYDVKM. The CDR3 loop spans 15 amino acids. The CDR3 coding sequence is TGTGCCAGCACCCCCCCGAGGAGTGACAGGGATGAAGCTTTCTTT. This sequence encodes CASTPPRSDRDEAFF.

This clonotype was counted between two and nine times. The V call is TRBV7-2, the J call TRBJ2-1; perhaps TRBD2 as D (5 bases). The CDR3 runs 15 residues. The germline CDR1 and CDR2 sequences are SGHTA and FQGNSA. The V end was cut by 8 bases, the J end by 10 bases, with 24 bases between. The CDR3 bases are TGTGCCAGCCTCCCCCCAAGCCCGGAGGCGCGCGAGCAGTTCTTC. Amino acids: CASLPPSPEAREQFF.

This clonotype was found many times. The V call is TRBV3-1, the J call TRBJ1-2, with a tentative D call TRBD1 (5 bases). This CDR3 is built from 16 residues. Germline V gives CDR1 LGHDT, CDR2 YNNKEL (reference sequence). V dropped 1 base and J dropped 6 bases, with 18 bases sitting between them. CDR3 protein: CASSQASTTGYHGYTF. The CDR3 region has the DNA TGTGCCAGCAGCCAAGCCTCTACAACAGGCTATCATGGCTACACCTTC.

The genes are TRBV6-2 or TRBV6-3 and TRBJ2-6, with D uncertain. V lost 5 bases and J 2 bases, leaving 19 bases between the germline ends. This CDR3 region has 18 residues. Germline V gene data show CDR1 as MNHEY and CDR2 as SVGEGT. CDR3 sequence: CASSHGEMPVPGANVLTF. DNA for the CDR3: TGTGCCAGCAGTCACGGCGAGATGCCCGTGCCTGGGGCCAACGTCCTGACTTTC.

CDR3 protein: CSVRQGDGELFF. For the CDR3, the DNA is TGCAGCGTTAGACAGGGAGACGGGGAGCTGTTTTTT. This chain links TRBV29-1 with TRBJ2-2, with TRBD1 identical over 7 bases. The CDR3 has 12 residues. Germline trimming cut 5 bases from V and 7 bases from J; bases unmatched to any gene: 4. Germline-derived CDR1 and CDR2 are SQVTM and ANQGSEA.

This clonotype has only a few counts. The chain couples TRBV10-3 to TRBJ2-4; D uncertain. The CDR3 is 16 amino acids. CDR1 and CDR2 (germline): ENHRY, SYGVKD. Between the trimmed V and J ends, which lost 3 bases and 0 bases, there was a span of 12 bases. In DNA form, the CDR3 reads TGTGCCATCAGTGAAAGAGTAGACGCAGCCAAAAACATTCAGTACTTC. This encodes CAISERVDAAKNIQYF.

There are many counts of this clonotype. The chain combines TRBV6-5 with TRBJ1-2; 7 bases agree with TRBD1. Trimming removed 4 bases from V and 2 bases from J; junction bases left unmatched: 1. The CDR3 spans 13 residues. Germline V lookup: CDR1 MNHEY, CDR2 SVGAGI. CDR3 loop: CASSWTGNYGYTF. DNA of the CDR3: TGTGCCAGCAGTTGGACAGGCAACTATGGCTACACCTTC.

This clonotype was recorded many times. The chain uses TRBV6-1 and TRBJ2-7, with TRBD2 as a possible D gene (6 bases). This CDR3 region has 16 residues. V was clipped by 6 bases and J by 5 bases, with 23 bases between them. Germline V gene sequence: CDR1 MNHNS, CDR2 SASEGT. The CDR3 sequence is CASRRDVRRRDDEQYF. DNA for the CDR3: TGTGCCAGCAGGCGGGACGTACGTAGGAGGGATGACGAGCAGTACTTC.

This clonotype was counted ten times or more. CDR3 nucleotide sequence: TGTGCCAGCAGTTTTTGGGGGGCCAACAATGAGCAGTTCTTC. It yields the protein CASSFWGANNEQFF. The V and J genes are TRBV12-3 or TRBV12-4 and TRBJ2-1, with D possibly called TRBD1 or TRBD2 (6 bases each). Deletions cut 3 bases from V and 5 bases from J, with 11 bases between. The CDR3 extends over 14 amino acids.

This clonotype appeared many times. The chain recombines TRBV9 with TRBJ2-1, with D uncertain. The germline CDR1 and CDR2 sequences are SGDLS and YYNGEE. This CDR3 has 14 amino acids. Trimming took 9 bases from V and 1 from J, leaving 14 bases between them. The DNA for the CDR3 is TGTGCCACCTACCTAGAAGTTTCCTACAATGAGCAGTTCTTC. This sequence encodes CATYLEVSYNEQFF.

The chain couples TRBV30 to TRBJ2-7; 12 bases align to TRBD2. V trimming: 3 bases; J trimming: 1 base; junction bases outside the gene matches: 4. CDR3 length: 15 residues. CDR1 is GTSNPN, CDR2 SVGIG, per germline (reference sequence). In DNA form, the CDR3 reads TGTGCCTGGAGGCGACTAGCGGGAGATTCCTACGAGCAGTACTTC. Translating gives CAWRRLAGDSYEQYF.

This rearrangement joins TRBV5-5 to TRBJ2-3; the D gene is possibly TRBD2 (5 bases). The germline V gene has CDR1 SGHKS and CDR2 YYEKEE (reference sequence). The CDR3 has 15 amino acids. Trimming removed 0 bases from V and 4 bases from J, with 12 bases in between. For the CDR3, the DNA is TGTGCCAGCAGCTTGGTAACGGCCGGGGCAGATACGCAGTATTTT. It codes for CASSLVTAGADTQYF.

The sample holds many counts of this clonotype. The gene calls are TRBV11-2 and TRBJ2-1; 10 bases map to TRBD2. Germline V gene lookup returns CDR1 SGHAT and CDR2 FQNNGV. V was clipped by 1 base and J by 6 bases; unmatched bases: 6. This CDR3 is built from 16 residues. Written as DNA, the CDR3 is TGTGCCAGCAGCTTAGGTACAGCGGGAGGGGGCAATGAGCAGTTCTTC. Translated: CASSLGTAGGGNEQFF.

This clonotype was observed many times. V gene TRBV12-3 or TRBV12-4 combines with J gene TRBJ1-4; D may be TRBD1 (6 bases). There are 14 residues in the CDR3. Trimming stripped 5 bases from V and 7 bases from J, with 14 bases between. DNA of the CDR3: TGTGCCAGCAGTCAACAGGGTGCGGGTGAAAAACTGTTTTTT. It encodes CASSQQGAGEKLFF.

This clonotype was observed at least ten times. The chain recombines TRBV28 with TRBJ1-5; D uncertain. Per germline, CDR1 MDHEN and CDR2 SYDVKM. V was clipped by 2 bases and J by 2 bases, with 13 bases between them. The CDR3 extends over 16 amino acids. Here the CDR3 reads CASSLHAGDGNQPQHF. CDR3 nucleotides: TGTGCCAGCAGTTTACATGCGGGCGATGGCAATCAGCCCCAGCATTTT.

This clonotype was counted ten times or more. The genes are TRBV29-1 and TRBJ2-5, with D possibly being TRBD1 (5 bases). Between the trimmed V and J ends, which lost 6 bases and 5 bases, there was a span of 13 bases. The CDR3 sequence is 12 residues long. Looked up from germline, CDR1 is SQVTM and CDR2 is ANQGSEA. The CDR3 bases are TGCAGCGTATTAAAACAGGAGGAGACCCAGTACTTC. Translating it yields CSVLKQEETQYF.